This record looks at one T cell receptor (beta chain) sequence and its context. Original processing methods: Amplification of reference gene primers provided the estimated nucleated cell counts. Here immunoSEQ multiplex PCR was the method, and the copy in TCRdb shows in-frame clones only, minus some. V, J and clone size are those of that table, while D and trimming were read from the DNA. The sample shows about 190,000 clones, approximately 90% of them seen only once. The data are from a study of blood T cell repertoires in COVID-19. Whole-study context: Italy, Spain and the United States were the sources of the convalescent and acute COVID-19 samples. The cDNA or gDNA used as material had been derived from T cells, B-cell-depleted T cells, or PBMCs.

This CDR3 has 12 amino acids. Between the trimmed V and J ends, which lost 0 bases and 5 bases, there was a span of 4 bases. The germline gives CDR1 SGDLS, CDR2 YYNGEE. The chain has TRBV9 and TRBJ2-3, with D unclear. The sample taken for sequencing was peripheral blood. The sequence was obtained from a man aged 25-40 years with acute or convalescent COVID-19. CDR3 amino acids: CASSVELDTQYF. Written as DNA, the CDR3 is TGTGCCAGCAGCGTAGAGCTAGATACGCAGTATTTT.